A selection of T cell receptor beta chains follows, all from one sample in a study of early T cells in non-severe SARS-CoV-2 infection. TCRdb recomputed calls from the 5' RACE reads with MiXCR, one row per CDR3 protein. The top ten hold around 2.4% of the sample, which has some 91,000 distinct CDR3 sequences, 13% seen once. Sequences were obtained from whole blood. These receptors all stem from an adult who was a healthcare worker with PCR-confirmed SARS-CoV-2 infection or an uninfected control (not recorded which). The CDR3 runs from the conserved cysteine through the conserved F or W. A D gene is named only where the DNA matches it firmly. The listing skips clone size in some rows; elsewhere it reads once, few, many or a size class.

>18|NA|TRBV14|many|TRBJ2-3
TGTGCCAGCAGCCAGGGTTATAACCGCAGGGCTCTCACAGATACGCAGTATTTT
CASSQGYNRRALTDTQYF
>14|NA|TRBV6-6|few|TRBJ1-2
TGTGCCAGCACCGGGGGGCCAGGGCCCTATGGCTACACCTTC
CASTGGPGPYGYTF
>14|TRBD1|TRBV11-2|once|TRBJ2-3
TGTGCCAGCACCCCGGGACAGCGCACAGATACGCAGTATTTT
CASTPGQRTDTQYF
>15|TRBD2|TRBV7-2|many|TRBJ2-3
TGTGCCAGCAGCCAAAGACTAGCGGAGTCAGATACGCAGTATTTT
CASSQRLAESDTQYF
>15|NA|TRBV10-2|few|TRBJ1-1
TGCGCCAGCAGGAACCGCGGGGGGGCCGACACTGAAGCTTTCTTT
CASRNRGGADTEAFF
>13|NA|TRBV6-5|few|TRBJ2-7
TGTGCCAGCAGTTCGACAGGATTAGGAGAGCAGTACTTC
CASSSTGLGEQYF
>16|NA|TRBV4-1|NA|TRBJ1-5
TGCGCCAGCAGCCAAGACCAGGGCCTACCCAATCAGCCCCAGCATTTT
CASSQDQGLPNQPQHF
>11|NA|TRBV30|few|TRBJ2-2
TGTGCCTGGAGGTTAGCCGGGGAGCTGTTTTTT
CAWRLAGELFF
>15|NA|TRBV9|NA|TRBJ1-1
TGTGCCAGCAGCGTAGCCCCACGGGGACACACTGAAGCTTTCTTT
CASSVAPRGHTEAFF
>10|NA|TRBV2|NA|TRBJ1-2
TGTGCCAGCAGGTCGAATGGCTACACCTTC
CASRSNGYTF
>12|NA|TRBV13|many|TRBJ2-1
TGTGCCAGCAGCTTAGGCTTGGAGGGGAAGTTCTTC
CASSLGLEGKFF
>17|NA|TRBV6-2/TRBV6-3|few|TRBJ1-5
TGTGCCAGCAGTCCCCTCCCCTCCGGGGGGACTCATCAGCCCCAGCATTTT
CASSPLPSGGTHQPQHF
>11|NA|TRBV20-1|many|TRBJ2-3
TGCAGTGCTAGTACAGCAGATACGCAGTATTTT
CSASTADTQYF
>16|TRBD1|TRBV7-9|many|TRBJ2-1
TGTGCCAGCAGCTTACGAGGGACAGGGGCCTACAATGAGCAGTTCTTC
CASSLRGTGAYNEQFF
>17|TRBD2|TRBV6-5|few|TRBJ2-3
TGTGCCAGCACCTCCGTGGCTAGCGGGGGGAGGGCAGATACGCAGTATTTT
CASTSVASGGRADTQYF
>14|TRBD2|TRBV20-1|NA|TRBJ2-3
TGCAGTGCTGGTGCGCGGGGGGGCACAGATACGCAGTATTTT
CSAGARGGTDTQYF
>15|NA|TRBV6-5|few|TRBJ2-3
TGTGCCAGCAGTCCCGGGACGCCAGACACAGATACGCAGTATTTT
CASSPGTPDTDTQYF
>12|NA|TRBV7-8|few|TRBJ2-1
TGTGCCACCTCTCTATGGGGGGAGACTCAGTTCTTC
CATSLWGETQFF
>14|NA|TRBV24-1|many|TRBJ2-3
TGTGCCACCAGTGACCCGACCCGGCCAGATACGCAGTATTTT
CATSDPTRPDTQYF
>13|NA|TRBV28|NA|TRBJ1-2
TGTGCCAGCAGTAGGAGGTTCTCCTATGGCTACACCTTC
CASSRRFSYGYTF
>14|NA|TRBV7-9|few|TRBJ1-5
TGTGCCAGCAGCTTAGAAGATGTCAATCAGCCCCAGCATTTT
CASSLEDVNQPQHF
>17|TRBD2|TRBV6-1|few|TRBJ2-7
TGTGCCAGCACCGCCGGGACTAGCGGGGGGGACCTTGTTGGGCAGTACTTC
CASTAGTSGGDLVGQYF
>19|NA|TRBV11-2|many|TRBJ1-4
TGTGCCAGCAGCTTGAGGGACCTGCGGACTGTTGCAACTAATGAAAAACTGTTTTTT
CASSLRDLRTVATNEKLFF
>18|TRBD2|TRBV5-1|few|TRBJ2-1
TGCGCCAGCAGCTTGGCAGGACTAGCGGGTCCGTCCTACAATGAGCAGTTCTTC
CASSLAGLAGPSYNEQFF
>15|NA|TRBV27|NA|TRBJ2-3
TGTGCCAGCAGTGTTGGACGGGGAAGCACAGATACGCAGTATTTT
CASSVGRGSTDTQYF
>11|NA|TRBV6-2/TRBV6-3|NA|TRBJ2-7
TGTGCCAGCAGTTACGGGGGACCGGAGTACTTC
CASSYGGPEYF
>15|NA|TRBV7-7|NA|TRBJ2-7
TGTGCCAGCAGCTTATTCGAGGGATTGAGCTACGAGCAGTACTTC
CASSLFEGLSYEQYF
>13|NA|TRBV5-1|many|TRBJ1-5
TGCGCCAGCAGCTCCCTGGGCGGACAGCCCCAGCATTTT
CASSSLGGQPQHF
>11|NA|TRBV12-3/TRBV12-4|many|TRBJ2-7
TGTGCCAGCAGTTTAAAGGGACAACTGTACTTC
CASSLKGQLYF
>16|TRBD1|TRBV2|many|TRBJ2-4
TGTGCCAGCAGACTGGACAGGGGAGGTACCAAAAACATTCAGTACTTC
CASRLDRGGTKNIQYF
>14|TRBD1|TRBV28|once|TRBJ1-6
TGTGCCACTTCTAAAGGGACAGGGGATTCACCCCTCCACTTT
CATSKGTGDSPLHF
>14|NA|TRBV29-1|NA|TRBJ2-1
TGCAGCGTGAGCAACGGGAGCTCCTACAATGAGCAGTTCTTC
CSVSNGSSYNEQFF
>14|NA|TRBV28|few|TRBJ2-3
TGTGCCAGTAAAGTCCCCGGGGGGCCAGATACGCAGTATTTT
CASKVPGGPDTQYF
>15|NA|TRBV5-4|NA|TRBJ2-1
TGTGCCAGCAGCTTGTCGGGACAACCATACAATGAGCAGTTCTTC
CASSLSGQPYNEQFF
>15|NA|TRBV28|NA|TRBJ2-7
TGTGCCAGCAGCACAACACCTAGGAGCTCCTACGAGCAGTACTTC
CASSTTPRSSYEQYF
>16|NA|TRBV12-3/TRBV12-4|many|TRBJ1-1
TGTGCCAGCAGTCTGGATTGGGGGGGCTTTAACACTGAAGCTTTCTTT
CASSLDWGGFNTEAFF
>15|NA|TRBV28|many|TRBJ1-2
TGTGCCAGCACCGGGGCAGAGAGGAAGTATTATGGCTACACCTTC
CASTGAERKYYGYTF
>15|NA|TRBV7-9|many|TRBJ1-5
TGTGCCAGCAGTCTAGGGTTCGGGGGCAATCAGCCCCAGCATTTT
CASSLGFGGNQPQHF
>18|NA|TRBV7-3|few|TRBJ2-5
TGTGCCAGCAGCTTAAAGCCCCGACCAGACCCATTTGGTGAGACCCAGTACTTC
CASSLKPRPDPFGETQYF
>13|NA|TRBV11-2|NA|TRBJ2-2
TGTGCCAGCAGACACACCGGAACCGGGGAGCTGTTTTTT
CASRHTGTGELFF
>15|NA|TRBV5-1|NA|TRBJ2-1
TGCGCCAGCCGGAGAGAGAGGGTCTTACACAATGAGCAGTTCTTC
CASRRERVLHNEQFF
>15|TRBD2|TRBV5-6|NA|TRBJ2-7
TGTGCCAGCAGCTTGTATAGCGGGGGGGCCTACGAGCAGTACTTC
CASSLYSGGAYEQYF
>16|TRBD2|TRBV4-1|NA|TRBJ2-7
TGCGCCAGCAGCCTCCCCGGGGGGACCAGCTCCTACGAGCAGTACTTC
CASSLPGGTSSYEQYF
>14|TRBD1|TRBV6-1|many|TRBJ1-1
TGTGCCAGCACCGCGACAGGGGGGTTCACTGAAGCTTTCTTT
CASTATGGFTEAFF
>17|TRBD1|TRBV28|many|TRBJ1-6
TGTGCCAGCAGTTTCAGGGGACAGGGGACCTATAATTCACCCCTCCACTTT
CASSFRGQGTYNSPLHF
>16|NA|TRBV3-2|NA|TRBJ2-5
TGTGCCAGCAGCCCTAAGGGAGGGCAGACTCAAGAGACCCAGTACTTC
CASSPKGGQTQETQYF
>14|TRBD1|TRBV28|few|TRBJ1-5
TGTGCCTCCCGGGCAGGCAGGGGGAATCAGCCCCAGCATTTT
CASRAGRGNQPQHF
>16|NA|TRBV5-5|NA|TRBJ2-3
TGTGCCAGCAGCTTGGGGACAGTCCAAAGCACAGATACGCAGTATTTT
CASSLGTVQSTDTQYF
>14|NA|TRBV9|NA|TRBJ2-2
TGTGCCAGCAGCGTTGGGGGAGACACCGGGGAGCTGTTTTTT
CASSVGGDTGELFF
>15|NA|TRBV28|NA|TRBJ1-2
TGTGCCAGCAGTCCCCCCCGACAGAGTTACTATGGCTACACCTTC
CASSPPRQSYYGYTF
>12|NA|TRBV11-2|few|TRBJ2-5
TGTGCCAGCAGCCTGACAGAAGAGACCCAGTACTTC
CASSLTEETQYF
>13|NA|TRBV29-1|NA|TRBJ2-3
TGCAGCGTTCGGTGGCTCATCACAGATACGCAGTATTTT
CSVRWLITDTQYF
>13|NA|TRBV29-1|few|TRBJ2-7
TGCAGCGTCTCCCCTACACCGGCCTACGAGCAGTACTTC
CSVSPTPAYEQYF
>16|TRBD1|TRBV7-9|NA|TRBJ2-5
TGTGCCAGCAGCTCGTACCGCCCACAGGGGGTAGAGACCCAGTACTTC
CASSSYRPQGVETQYF
>15|NA|TRBV2|few|TRBJ2-4
TGTGCCAGCAGTTCCAGGGGCGGCACTTCTAACATTCAGTACTTC
CASSSRGGTSNIQYF
>12|NA|TRBV7-9|NA|TRBJ1-1
TGTGCCAGCAGCTTAGGTCGTGGTGAAGCTTTCTTT
CASSLGRGEAFF
>13|NA|TRBV10-1|NA|TRBJ1-1
TGCGCCAGCAGTGAGTCTTCGGCGGGTGAAGCTTTCTTT
CASSESSAGEAFF
>17|NA|TRBV7-9|many|TRBJ2-6
TGTGCCAGCAGCTTAGGATCAAGGGGCCTCGGGGCCAACGTCCTGACTTTC
CASSLGSRGLGANVLTF